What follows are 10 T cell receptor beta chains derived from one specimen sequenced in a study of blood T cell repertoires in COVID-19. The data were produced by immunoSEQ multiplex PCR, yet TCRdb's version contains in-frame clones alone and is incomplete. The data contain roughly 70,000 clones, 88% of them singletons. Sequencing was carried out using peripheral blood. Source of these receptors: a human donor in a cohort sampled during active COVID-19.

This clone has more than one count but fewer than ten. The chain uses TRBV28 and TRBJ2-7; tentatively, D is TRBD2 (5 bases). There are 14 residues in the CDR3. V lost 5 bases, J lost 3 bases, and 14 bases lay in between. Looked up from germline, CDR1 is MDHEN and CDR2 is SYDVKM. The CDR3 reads CASSQSGKVYEQYF. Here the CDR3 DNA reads TGTGCCAGCAGTCAAAGCGGAAAGGTCTACGAGCAGTACTTC.

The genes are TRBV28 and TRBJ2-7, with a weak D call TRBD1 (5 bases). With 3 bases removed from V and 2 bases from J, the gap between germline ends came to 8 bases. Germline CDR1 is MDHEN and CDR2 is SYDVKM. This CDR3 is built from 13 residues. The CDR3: CASSLGPTYEQYF. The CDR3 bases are TGTGCCAGCAGTTTGGGGCCGACCTACGAGCAGTACTTC.

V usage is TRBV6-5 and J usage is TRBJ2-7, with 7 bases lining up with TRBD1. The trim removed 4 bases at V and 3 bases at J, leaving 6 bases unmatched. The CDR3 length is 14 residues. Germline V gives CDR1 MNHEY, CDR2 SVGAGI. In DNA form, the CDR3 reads TGTGCCAGCAGTTCCCGGGACAGAAACTACGAGCAGTACTTC. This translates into CASSSRDRNYEQYF.

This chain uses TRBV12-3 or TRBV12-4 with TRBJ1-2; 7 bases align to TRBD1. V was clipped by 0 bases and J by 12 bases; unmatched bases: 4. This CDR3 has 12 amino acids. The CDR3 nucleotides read TGTGCCAGCAGTTTAGCACAGGGGAGCCACACCTTC. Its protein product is CASSLAQGSHTF.

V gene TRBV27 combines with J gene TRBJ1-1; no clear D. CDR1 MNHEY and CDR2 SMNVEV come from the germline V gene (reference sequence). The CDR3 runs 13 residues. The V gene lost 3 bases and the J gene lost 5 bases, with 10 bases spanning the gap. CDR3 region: CASSFWGGTEAFF. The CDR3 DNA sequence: TGTGCCAGCAGTTTTTGGGGAGGGACTGAAGCTTTCTTT.

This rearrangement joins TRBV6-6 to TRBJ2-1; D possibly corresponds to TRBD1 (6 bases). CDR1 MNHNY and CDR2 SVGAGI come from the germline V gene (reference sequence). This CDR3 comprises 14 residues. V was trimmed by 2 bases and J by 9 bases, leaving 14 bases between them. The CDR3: CASSYPDSSAEQFF. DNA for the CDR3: TGTGCCAGCAGTTACCCGGACAGTTCGGCTGAGCAGTTCTTC.

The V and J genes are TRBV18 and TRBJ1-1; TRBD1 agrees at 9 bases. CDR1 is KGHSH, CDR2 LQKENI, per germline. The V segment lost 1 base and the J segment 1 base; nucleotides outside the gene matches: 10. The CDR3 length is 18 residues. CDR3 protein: CASSPQGVGQGWNTEAFF. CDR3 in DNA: TGTGCCAGCTCACCACAGGGAGTGGGACAGGGATGGAACACTGAAGCTTTCTTT.

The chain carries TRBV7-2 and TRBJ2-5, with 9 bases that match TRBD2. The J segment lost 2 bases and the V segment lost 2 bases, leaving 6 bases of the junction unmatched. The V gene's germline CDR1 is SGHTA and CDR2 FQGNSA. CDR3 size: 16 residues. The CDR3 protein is CASSLNLAGTQETQYF. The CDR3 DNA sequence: TGTGCCAGCAGCTTAAACCTAGCGGGAACACAAGAGACCCAGTACTTC.

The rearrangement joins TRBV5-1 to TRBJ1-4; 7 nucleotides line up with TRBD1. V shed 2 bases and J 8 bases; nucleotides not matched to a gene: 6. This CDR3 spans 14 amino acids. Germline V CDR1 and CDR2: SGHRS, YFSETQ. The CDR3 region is CASSFEQGGEKLFF. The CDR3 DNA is TGCGCCAGCAGCTTTGAGCAGGGGGGAGAAAAACTGTTTTTT.

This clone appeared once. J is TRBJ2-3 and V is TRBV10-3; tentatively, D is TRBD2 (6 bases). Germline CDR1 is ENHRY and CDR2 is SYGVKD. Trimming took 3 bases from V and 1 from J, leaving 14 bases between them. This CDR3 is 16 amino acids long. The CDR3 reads CAISEGGAQGTDTQYF. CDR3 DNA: TGTGCCATCAGTGAAGGAGGGGCCCAGGGCACAGATACGCAGTATTTT.